This entry lists 14 T cell receptor beta chains sequenced from one sample in a study of metastatic and nonmetastatic thyroid tumors. Among the patients, none had received any treatment before thyroid surgery. TCRdb used MiXCR to call clones anew from the PCR reads. The sample records tens of thousands of clones, 20% to 25% being singletons. The specimen was blood. The receptors shown here come from a female donor with papillary thyroid cancer or a benign thyroid nodule (not recorded which). Some clones in this sample may be carry-over from other donors' samples.

The table lists this clone with many counts. The chain combines TRBV7-9 with TRBJ2-7; 7 positions agree with TRBD2. Germline V gene sequence: CDR1 SEHNR, CDR2 FQNEAQ (reference sequence). The V gene end was trimmed by 4 bases and the J gene end by 2 bases; junction bases not matched to a gene: 2. The CDR3 covers 13 residues. The CDR3 region has the DNA TGTGCCAGCAGCTCACTAGCGACCTACGAGCAGTACTTC. It codes for CASSSLATYEQYF.

This clone showed up many times. J is TRBJ1-5 and V is TRBV7-2; perhaps TRBD1 as D (5 bases). Trimming pared 5 bases from V and 7 bases from J, leaving 12 bases between. CDR1 is SGHTA, CDR2 FQGNSA, per germline. The CDR3 loop spans 13 amino acids. In DNA, the CDR3 is TGTGCCAGCAGCCCAGGGATTTTCCAGCCCCAGCATTTT. Translated: CASSPGIFQPQHF.

This clone is medium-sized. The chain combines TRBV2 with TRBJ1-5, with 10 bases lining up with TRBD1. The V gene end was trimmed by 4 bases and the J gene end by 5 bases; junction bases not matched to a gene: 2. The CDR3 loop spans 14 amino acids. CDR1 is SNHLY and CDR2 is FYNNEI in the germline V gene. CDR3 protein: CASSGQGAHQPQHF. CDR3 nucleotide sequence: TGTGCCAGCAGTGGACAGGGGGCCCATCAGCCCCAGCATTTT. The full variable domain, in which reference TRBV2 and TRBJ1-5 provide the parts outside the CDR3, is EPEVTQTPSHQVTQMGQEVILRCVPISNHLYFYWYRQILGQKVEFLVSFYNNEISEKSEIFDDQFSVERPDGSNFTLKIRSTKLEDSAMYFCASSGQGAHQPQHFGDGTRLSIL.

In its sample, this clone was seen many times. J is TRBJ2-2 and V is TRBV9; 11 positions agree with TRBD2. Germline lookup yields CDR1 SGDLS and CDR2 YYNGEE. The CDR3 extends over 16 amino acids. With 4 bases clipped from V and 1 base from J, the junction kept 3 bases outside the gene matches. The CDR3 region is CASSQTSGKNTGELFF. Written as DNA, the CDR3 is TGTGCCAGCAGCCAGACTAGCGGGAAGAACACCGGGGAGCTGTTTTTT.

In its sample, this clone was seen many times. Other DNA sequences of this sample code for an identical CDR3. The V call is TRBV20-1, the J call TRBJ2-4; no firm D call. The V end lost 3 bases, the J end lost 3 bases, and 9 bases lay between the germline ends. Germline V lookup: CDR1 DFQATT, CDR2 SNEGSKA (reference sequence). This CDR3 spans 13 amino acids. The CDR3 nucleotides read TGCAGTGCTAGGCGCTTGGGCAAAAACATTCAGTACTTC. This sequence encodes CSARRLGKNIQYF.

With regard to this clone: At the DNA level, this CDR3 is encoded by other sequences in the same sample as well. This rearrangement joins TRBV7-3 to TRBJ2-1; D is undetermined. The CDR3 contains 13 residues. V was pared by 8 bases and J by 7 bases, with 15 bases between. Germline V lookup: CDR1 SGHTA, CDR2 FQGTGA. CDR3 bases: TGTGCCAGCCCCACATTGGACCGTAATGAGCAGTTCTTC. Residues: CASPTLDRNEQFF.

Points on this clone: A junction end diverges from the germline sequence, so it may reflect a read error. This rearrangement joins TRBV11-2 to TRBJ2-7; unclear D gene. This CDR3 region has 13 residues. Per the germline V gene, CDR1 is SGHAT and CDR2 is FQNNGV. The CDR3 DNA is TGTGTCAGCAGCTTAGATCTGGAGAGGTTGCAGTACTTC. Amino acids: CVSSLDLERLQYF.

This clone was detected many times. The chain recombines TRBV6-1 with TRBJ2-7; D is possibly TRBD1 (6 bases). The germline V gene has CDR1 MNHNS and CDR2 SASEGT. This CDR3 has 15 residues. Trimming stripped 7 bases from V and 5 bases from J, with 21 bases between. CDR3 sequence: CASTLEPPQGDEQYF. DNA of the CDR3: TGTGCCAGCACCCTGGAACCCCCACAGGGAGACGAGCAGTACTTC.

This clone was seen many times. The chain combines TRBV9 with TRBJ2-1; 13 positions agree with TRBD2. Germline V gives CDR1 SGDLS, CDR2 YYNGEE. J gave up 10 bases and V 4 bases, and 11 bases lay outside the gene matches. CDR3 length: 16 residues. CDR3 region: CASSPSGTSGIREQFF. CDR3 DNA sequence: TGTGCCAGCAGCCCATCCGGGACTAGCGGGATTCGGGAGCAGTTCTTC.

The chain links TRBV30 to TRBJ1-6, with unresolved D. Trimming left V 2 bases short and J 10 bases short, with 9 bases between. This CDR3 is 12 amino acids long. Germline CDR1 reads GTSNPN; CDR2 reads SVGIG (reference sequence). For the CDR3, the DNA is TGTGCCTGGAGTTGCGGTGGATCACCCCTCCACTTT. Translated, it gives CAWSCGGSPLHF.

There are many counts of this clone. The chain combines TRBV20-1 with TRBJ1-4; D is perhaps TRBD1 (5 bases). The CDR3 is 14 residues long. Trimming cost V 3 bases and J 4 bases, with 12 bases left between them. From germline, CDR1 is DFQATT and CDR2 SNEGSKA (reference sequence). The CDR3 bases are TGCAGTGCTAGTCGGGCAGGGAATAATGAAAAACTGTTTTTT. It is translated as CSASRAGNNEKLFF.

A single count supports this clone. The chain links TRBV5-6 to TRBJ2-3; 7 positions match TRBD1. Trimming at V came to 4 bases and at J to 4 bases, leaving 9 bases not matched to a gene. The CDR3 totals 15 residues. Germline CDR1 and CDR2: SGHDT and YYEEEE. CDR3 DNA: TGTGCCAGCAGCCGGCGACAGGGAAATGCAGATACGCAGTATTTT. Its protein is CASSRRQGNADTQYF.

Comments on this clone: A much more abundant neighbour one base away suggests this may be a read error. The same CDR3 arises from other DNA sequences in this sample as well. This chain links TRBV6-1 with TRBJ2-3; 9 nucleotides agree with TRBD2. V gave up 6 bases and J gave up 8 bases; unmatched junction bases: 9. Per germline, CDR1 MNHNS and CDR2 SASEGT. This CDR3 comprises 14 residues. In DNA form, the CDR3 reads TGTGCCAGCAGGACTAGCGGCGGGGGAGGTACGCAGTATTTT. As protein: CASRTSGGGGTQYF.

This clone has just one count. An end of the junction does not agree with germline; a read error may underlie this. V usage is TRBV7-8 and J usage is TRBJ2-7; D gene ambiguous. The CDR3 covers 15 residues. Germline V lookup: CDR1 SGHVS, CDR2 FQNEAQ. This chain's CDR3 is CARSHNAGSRYDQYF. The CDR3 DNA follows: TGTGCCAGGAGCCATAACGCCGGGTCTAGGTACGACCAGTACTTC.